Described below is a single T cell receptor (beta chain) sequence and its context. This clone is a singleton in its sample. Its antigen is still unknown. No much larger clone is present one base from it, and per-base qualities are unavailable. Isolated genomic DNA was used for TCRbeta deep sequencing. The immunoSEQ assay, provided as a commercial service, was used for both TCRbeta CDR3 sequencing and the initial data processing. As for the authors' bioinformatics: Reads were demultiplexed, adapter and primer sequences removed, similar clones merged by frequency-ratio clustering, and V, D, J genes annotated with IMGT. As stored in TCRdb, this immuneACCESS dataset retains in-frame rearrangements with V and J assigned. A fraction of the clones does not appear; measured against another copy, unresolved V genes explain less than half of the discrepancy, and the remainder lacks a known reason. V and J calls plus clone size are reproduced from that table; the DNA served to infer D and trimming. For this sample the table gives about 13,000 clones, of which roughly 75% were detected only once. About 32% of the sample is in the top ten clones.

For sorting, cells were stained with anti-CD3, anti-CD4, anti-CD8 and a Vbeta20 antibody from the IOTest Beta Mark kit and sorted on a FACSAria III to a purity above 99%. Mononuclear cells were isolated by Ficoll-Paque PLUS density gradient centrifugation from peripheral blood that had been collected in sodium heparin tubes. Before TCRbeta deep sequencing, the CD4+ Vbeta20+, CD4+ Vbeta20-, and CD8+ T cell fractions were FACS-sorted. The data belong to a study of somatic mutations in T cells in chronic GVHD (dated by TCRdb to 2018 to 2020). The germline V gene sets CDR1 to SGHTA and CDR2 to FQGNSA. Compared with germline, V lacks 1 base and J lacks 12 bases; bases without a gene match: 5. The CDR3 goes from the cysteine to the phenylalanine over 12 residues. Left in the record is the CDR3 DNA by itself, 36 bases read in frame from the first base.

Sequenced material: Vbeta20-negative CD4+ T cells from blood. The cell subset or site label corresponds to: CD4+ T cells sorted as TCR Vbeta20 negative by flow cytometry. The receptor chain draws on TRBV7-2 and TRBJ1-2; 7 middle bases align to TRBD1. The receptor comes from a male patient aged 45-60 years with chronic graft-versus-host disease. Following a transplant, some T lymphocytes may have been derived from the graft donor. The CDR3 region: CASSLDRGGNTF. The nucleotide sequence is TGTGCCAGCAGCTTAGACAGGGGCGGTAACACCTTC.